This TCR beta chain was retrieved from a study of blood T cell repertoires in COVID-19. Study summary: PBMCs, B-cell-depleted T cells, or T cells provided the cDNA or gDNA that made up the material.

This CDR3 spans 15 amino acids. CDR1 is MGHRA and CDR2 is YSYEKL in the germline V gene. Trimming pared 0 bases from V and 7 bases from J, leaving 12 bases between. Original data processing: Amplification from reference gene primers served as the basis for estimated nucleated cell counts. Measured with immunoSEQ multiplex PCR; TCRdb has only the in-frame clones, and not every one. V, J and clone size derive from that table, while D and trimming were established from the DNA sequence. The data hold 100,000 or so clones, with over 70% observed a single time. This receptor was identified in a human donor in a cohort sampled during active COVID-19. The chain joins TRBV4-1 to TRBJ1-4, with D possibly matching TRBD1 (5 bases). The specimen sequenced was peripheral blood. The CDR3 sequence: CASSQERVRAEKLFF. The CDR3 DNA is TGCGCCAGCAGCCAAGAAAGGGTCAGGGCTGAAAAACTGTTTTTT.